Given below is one T cell receptor beta chain in context. The antigen is unknown. The sample comes from a study of glioma-infiltrating T cells. The CDR3 runs to 12 residues. Looked up from germline, CDR1 is MNHEY and CDR2 is SVGEGT. V was pared by 9 bases and J by 0 bases, with 6 bases between. Findings and caveats of the study: Tissue-blood divergence was below expectation in non-neoplastic patients, above in gliomas.

TCR alpha and beta CDR3 regions were amplified from RNA using iRepertoire nested multiplex PCR. TCRdb called the multiplex PCR reads again in MiXCR, with one record for every CDR3 protein. The profile covers 150,000 to 200,000 distinct CDR3 sequences, with about 32% appearing a single time and roughly 21% taken by the ten largest. V and J are TRBV6-2 or TRBV6-3 and TRBJ2-4; D is unclear. The receptor comes from a human donor with low-grade glioma or glioblastoma, undergoing nonglioma brain surgery, or in good health (not recorded which). Sequencing was done on a sample of glioma tissue, nonneoplastic brain tissue, or PBMCs (not recorded which). The CDR3 loop is CARPLAKNIQYF. CDR3 nucleotides: TGTGCCAGACCCTTAGCCAAAAACATTCAGTACTTC.